This T cell receptor (beta chain) derives from a study of blood T cell repertoires in COVID-19. The length of the CDR3 is 13 residues. Trimming pared 4 bases from V and 0 bases from J, leaving 6 bases between. Germline CDR1 MNHEY, CDR2 SVGAGI. Method: immunoSEQ multiplex PCR; TCRdb's copy keeps in-frame clones and lacks some. The sample has roughly 500,000 clones; approximately 87% are singletons. Participants came from around 25 US areas, aged roughly 18 to 95 years. Before being deemed recovered, Cohort 3 donors had two negative PCRs, clearance, or symptom resolution. The specimen sequenced was PBMCs or T cells enriched from blood (not recorded which). This TCR derives from a woman aged 40 to 55 who had recovered from COVID-19. This chain uses TRBV6-5 with TRBJ1-1; D gene unclear. CDR3 in amino acids: CASSFVVNTEAFF. In DNA, the CDR3 is TGTGCCAGCAGTTTCGTTGTGAACACTGAAGCTTTCTTT.